The sequence of this T cell receptor beta chain was determined in a study of blood T cells in healthy people across ages. Overall study results and limits: Percentage of naive T cells showed a strong correlation with TCR beta diversity. Investigators treated diversity estimates from one million T cells as underestimates.

Sample-barcoded 5' priming and a J-beta primer mix drove a second PCR of roughly 6 to 12 cycles. TCRdb reprocessed the 5' RACE reads with MiXCR, giving one entry per CDR3 protein. Of about 1.8 million distinct CDR3 sequences listed, approximately 50% are singletons. A word on this clonotype: As yet, its antigen is unknown.

V lost 6 bases, J lost 5 bases, and 7 bases stayed unmatched. CDR1 MNHNY and CDR2 SVGAGI come from the germline V gene (reference sequence). The CDR3 is 16 residues long. The chain joins TRBV6-6 to TRBJ2-1; TRBD2 aligns across 13 bases. The receptor's source is a woman in her 40s in good health. The sequencing input was blood. The CDR3 reads CASRNPTSGGNNEQFF. In DNA, the CDR3 is TGTGCCAGCAGGAACCCGACTAGCGGGGGGAACAATGAGCAGTTCTTC.